This is a list of T cell receptor beta chains from one sample in a study of post-analysis software for immune sequencing data. TCRdb fed the PCR reads into MiXCR, producing one record per CDR3 protein. The sample contains approximately 730,000 distinct CDR3 sequences, around 45% of which appear only once. The specimen was blood. These TCRs come from a girl between 5 and 17 years old with multiple sclerosis. CDR3s leave out the opening cysteine and the closing phenylalanine or tryptophan. A clone size is listed for some rows: how often the clone was seen (once, few, many), or a class if it is expanded.

size,V,CDR3
NA,TRBV29-1,SVEPQGHTEAF
NA,TRBV20-1,SATRLAGPVPDTQY
NA,TRBV12-3/TRBV12-4,ASSSPSQGCGEQY
few,TRBV24-1,ATSDPPAIAGANNEQF
NA,TRBV29-1,SVGQSLNTEAF
NA,TRBV30,AWSSLAASTDTQY
NA,TRBV7-3,ASSLTGSVHEAF
few,TRBV12-3/TRBV12-4,ASSLTGGPHEQY
NA,TRBV3-1,ASSHRTVETQY
few,TRBV10-3,AISESGTGRRTDTQY
NA,TRBV7-2,ASSLGAGPPEQY
NA,TRBV15,ATSSSGGKGSYEQY
few,TRBV7-2,ASSLVPEADTQY
once,TRBV6-5,ASSYTPGGDWNSPLH
NA,TRBV7-9,ASSLGGTGGLDGYT
NA,TRBV4-2,ASSPRLAGTEETQY
NA,TRBV27,ASSRGLMGQPQH
NA,TRBV5-5,ASSHRTDDTDTQY
NA,TRBV6-1,ASMASYDEQF